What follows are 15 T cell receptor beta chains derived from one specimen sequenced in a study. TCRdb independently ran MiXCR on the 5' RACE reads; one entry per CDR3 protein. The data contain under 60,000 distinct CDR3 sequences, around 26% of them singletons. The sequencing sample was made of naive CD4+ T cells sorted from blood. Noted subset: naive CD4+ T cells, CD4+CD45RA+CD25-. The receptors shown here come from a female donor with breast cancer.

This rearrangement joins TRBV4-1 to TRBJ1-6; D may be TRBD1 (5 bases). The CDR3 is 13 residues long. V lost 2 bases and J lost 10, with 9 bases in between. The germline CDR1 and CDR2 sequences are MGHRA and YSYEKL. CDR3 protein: CASSQRRESPLHF. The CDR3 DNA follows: TGCGCCAGCAGCCAACGCAGGGAATCACCCCTCCACTTT.

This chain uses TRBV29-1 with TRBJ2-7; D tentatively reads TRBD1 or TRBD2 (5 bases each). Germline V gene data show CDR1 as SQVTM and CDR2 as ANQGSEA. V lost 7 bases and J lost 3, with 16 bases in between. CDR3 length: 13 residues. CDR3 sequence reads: CSALTGLNYEQYF. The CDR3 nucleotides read TGCAGCGCTCTCACAGGACTTAACTACGAGCAGTACTTC.

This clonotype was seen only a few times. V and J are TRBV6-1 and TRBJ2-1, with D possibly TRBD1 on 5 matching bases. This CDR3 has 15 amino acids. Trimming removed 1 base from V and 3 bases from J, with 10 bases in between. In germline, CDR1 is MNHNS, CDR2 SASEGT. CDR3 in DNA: TGTGCCAGCAGTGAAGGTCTGGGGCTCTACAATGAGCAGTTCTTC. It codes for CASSEGLGLYNEQFF.

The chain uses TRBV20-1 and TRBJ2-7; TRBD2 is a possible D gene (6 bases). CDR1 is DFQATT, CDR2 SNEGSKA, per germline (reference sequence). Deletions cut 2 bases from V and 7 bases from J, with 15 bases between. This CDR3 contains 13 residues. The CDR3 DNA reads TGCAGTGCTAGATTAGTGTTGGGGGGAGAGCAGTACTTC. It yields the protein CSARLVLGGEQYF.

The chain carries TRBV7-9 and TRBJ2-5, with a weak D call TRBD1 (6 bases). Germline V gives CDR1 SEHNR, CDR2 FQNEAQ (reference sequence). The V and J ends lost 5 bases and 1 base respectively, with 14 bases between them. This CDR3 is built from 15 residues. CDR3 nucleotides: TGTGCCAGCAGCCCCGGGACACGGCTCCAAGAGACCCAGTACTTC. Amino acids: CASSPGTRLQETQYF.

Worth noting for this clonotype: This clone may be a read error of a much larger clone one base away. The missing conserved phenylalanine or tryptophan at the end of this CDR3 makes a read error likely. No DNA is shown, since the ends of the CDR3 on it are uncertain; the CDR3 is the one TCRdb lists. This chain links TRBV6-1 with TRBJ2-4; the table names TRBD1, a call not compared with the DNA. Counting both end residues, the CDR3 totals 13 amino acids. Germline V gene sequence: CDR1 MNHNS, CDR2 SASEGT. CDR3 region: CASSAGQGGNWDS.

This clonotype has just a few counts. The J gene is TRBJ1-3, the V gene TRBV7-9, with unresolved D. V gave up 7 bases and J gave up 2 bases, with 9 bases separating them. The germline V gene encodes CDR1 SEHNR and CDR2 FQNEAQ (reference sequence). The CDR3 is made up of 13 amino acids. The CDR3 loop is CASTRIPGNTIYF. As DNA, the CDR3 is TGTGCCAGCACCAGGATTCCTGGAAACACCATATATTTT.

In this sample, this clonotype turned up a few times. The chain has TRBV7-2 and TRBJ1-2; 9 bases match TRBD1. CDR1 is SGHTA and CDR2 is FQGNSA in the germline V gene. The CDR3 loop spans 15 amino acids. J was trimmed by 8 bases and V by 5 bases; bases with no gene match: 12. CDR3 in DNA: TGTGCCAGCAGCATGTCGGACAGGGGAACTCAGGGCTACACCTTC. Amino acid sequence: CASSMSDRGTQGYTF.

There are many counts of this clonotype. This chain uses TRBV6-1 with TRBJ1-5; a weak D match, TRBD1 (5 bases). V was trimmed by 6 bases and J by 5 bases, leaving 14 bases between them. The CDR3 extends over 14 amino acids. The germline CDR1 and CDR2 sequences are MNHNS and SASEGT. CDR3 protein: CASSLEGWDQPQHF. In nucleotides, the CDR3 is TGTGCCAGCAGCCTTGAGGGGTGGGATCAGCCCCAGCATTTT.

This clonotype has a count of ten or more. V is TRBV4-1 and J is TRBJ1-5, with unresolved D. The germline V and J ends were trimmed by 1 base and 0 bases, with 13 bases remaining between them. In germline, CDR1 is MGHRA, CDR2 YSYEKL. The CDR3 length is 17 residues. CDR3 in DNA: TGCGCCAGCAGCCAAGCTTGGAGGACCCATAGCAATCAGCCCCAGCATTTT. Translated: CASSQAWRTHSNQPQHF.

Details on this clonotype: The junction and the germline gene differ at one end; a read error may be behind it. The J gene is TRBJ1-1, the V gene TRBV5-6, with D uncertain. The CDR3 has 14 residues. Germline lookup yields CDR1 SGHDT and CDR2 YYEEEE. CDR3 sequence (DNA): TGTGCCAGCAGCTACGAAACGGGTAGCACTGAAGCTGTCTTT. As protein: CASSYETGSTEAVF.

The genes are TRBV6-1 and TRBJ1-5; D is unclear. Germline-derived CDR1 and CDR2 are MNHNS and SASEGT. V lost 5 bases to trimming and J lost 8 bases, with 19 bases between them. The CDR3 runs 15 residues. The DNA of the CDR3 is TGTGCCAGCAGTCCTCTTGTGGCGTCGAGCGAGCCCCAGCATTTT. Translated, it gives CASSPLVASSEPQHF.

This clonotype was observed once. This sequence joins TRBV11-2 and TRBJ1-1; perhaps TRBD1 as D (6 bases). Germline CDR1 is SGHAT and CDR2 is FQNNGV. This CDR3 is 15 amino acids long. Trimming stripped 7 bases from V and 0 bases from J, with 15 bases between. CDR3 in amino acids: CASNPRGRMNTEAFF. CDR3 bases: TGTGCCAGCAACCCTAGGGGGAGAATGAACACTGAAGCTTTCTTT.

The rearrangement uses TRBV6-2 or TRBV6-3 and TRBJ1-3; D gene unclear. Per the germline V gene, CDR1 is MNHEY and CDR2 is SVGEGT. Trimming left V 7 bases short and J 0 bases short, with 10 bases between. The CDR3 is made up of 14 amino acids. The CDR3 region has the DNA TGTGCCAGCATCGAGGATGGCTCTGGAAACACCATATATTTT. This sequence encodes CASIEDGSGNTIYF.

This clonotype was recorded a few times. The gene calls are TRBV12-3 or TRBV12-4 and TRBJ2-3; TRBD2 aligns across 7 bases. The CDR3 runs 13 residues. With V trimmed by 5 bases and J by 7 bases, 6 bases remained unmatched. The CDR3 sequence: CASSRAGRYTQYF. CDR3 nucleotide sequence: TGTGCCAGCAGTAGAGCGGGGCGGTATACGCAGTATTTT.